The clone carrying this TCR beta chain was observed a few times. This may stem from a read error, because a much larger clone lies one nucleotide away. The source of the sample is a study of blood T cells in healthy people across ages. Combining a sample-barcoded 5' primer with a J-beta primer mix, a second PCR ran for roughly 6 to 12 cycles. TCRdb reprocessed the 5' RACE reads with MiXCR, giving one entry per CDR3 protein. The data contain about 770,000 distinct CDR3 sequences, about 42% of them singletons. Trimming removed 5 bases from V and 11 bases from J; junction bases left unmatched: 4. The CDR3 extends over 11 amino acids. CDR1 is DFQATT, CDR2 SNEGSKA, per germline (reference sequence).

The clonotype originates from a man aged 55 to 70 in good health. Sequenced material: blood. The rearrangement links TRBV20-1 to TRBJ2-5; 11 nucleotides align to TRBD2. The DNA of the CDR3 is TGCAGTGCTCTACTAGCGGGAGAGCAGTACTTC. As protein: CSALLAGEQYF.